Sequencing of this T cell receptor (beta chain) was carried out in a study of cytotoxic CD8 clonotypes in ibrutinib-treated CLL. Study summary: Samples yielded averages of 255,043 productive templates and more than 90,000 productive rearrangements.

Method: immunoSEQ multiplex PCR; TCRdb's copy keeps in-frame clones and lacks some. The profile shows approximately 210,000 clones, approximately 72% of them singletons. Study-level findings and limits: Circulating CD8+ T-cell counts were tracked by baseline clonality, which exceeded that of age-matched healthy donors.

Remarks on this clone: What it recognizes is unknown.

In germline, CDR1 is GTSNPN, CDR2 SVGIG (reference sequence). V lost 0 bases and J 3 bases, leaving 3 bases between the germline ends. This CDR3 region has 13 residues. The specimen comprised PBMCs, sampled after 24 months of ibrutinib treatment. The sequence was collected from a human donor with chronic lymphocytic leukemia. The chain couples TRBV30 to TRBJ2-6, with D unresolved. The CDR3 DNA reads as TGTGCCTGGAGTGTCTTTGGGGCCAACGTCCTGACTTTC. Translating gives CAWSVFGANVLTF.